The clone carrying this TCR beta chain was observed a single time. The record originates from a study of technical replicates of blood from a few donors. Measured with immunoSEQ multiplex PCR; TCRdb has only the in-frame clones, and not every one. The data contain over 90,000 clones, around 96% of them singletons. V lost 7 bases, J lost 8 bases, and 16 bases stayed unmatched. Germline V gives CDR1 LNHDA, CDR2 SQIVND (reference sequence). CDR3 length: 17 amino acids. The chain combines TRBV19 with TRBJ2-1, with 11 positions matching TRBD2. Sequenced material: T cells isolated from PBMCs. This clonotype was obtained from a human donor in good health. CDR3: CASTRTLSGRGKDEQFF. The CDR3, as DNA: TGTGCCAGTACCAGGACGCTTAGCGGGAGGGGGAAGGATGAGCAGTTCTTC.